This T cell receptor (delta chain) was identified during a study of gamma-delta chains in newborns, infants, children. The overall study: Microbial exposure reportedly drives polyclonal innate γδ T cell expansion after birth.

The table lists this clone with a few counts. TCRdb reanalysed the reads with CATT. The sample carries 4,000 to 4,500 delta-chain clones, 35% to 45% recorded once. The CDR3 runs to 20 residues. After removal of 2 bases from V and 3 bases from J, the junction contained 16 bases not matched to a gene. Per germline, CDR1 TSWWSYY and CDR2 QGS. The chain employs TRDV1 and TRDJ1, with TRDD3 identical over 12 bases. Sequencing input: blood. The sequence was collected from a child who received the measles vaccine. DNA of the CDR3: TGTGCTCTTGGGGAAGATCCTACGCGTACTGGGGGATACCTCGCCGATAAACTCATCTTT. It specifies CALGEDPTRTGGYLADKLIF.